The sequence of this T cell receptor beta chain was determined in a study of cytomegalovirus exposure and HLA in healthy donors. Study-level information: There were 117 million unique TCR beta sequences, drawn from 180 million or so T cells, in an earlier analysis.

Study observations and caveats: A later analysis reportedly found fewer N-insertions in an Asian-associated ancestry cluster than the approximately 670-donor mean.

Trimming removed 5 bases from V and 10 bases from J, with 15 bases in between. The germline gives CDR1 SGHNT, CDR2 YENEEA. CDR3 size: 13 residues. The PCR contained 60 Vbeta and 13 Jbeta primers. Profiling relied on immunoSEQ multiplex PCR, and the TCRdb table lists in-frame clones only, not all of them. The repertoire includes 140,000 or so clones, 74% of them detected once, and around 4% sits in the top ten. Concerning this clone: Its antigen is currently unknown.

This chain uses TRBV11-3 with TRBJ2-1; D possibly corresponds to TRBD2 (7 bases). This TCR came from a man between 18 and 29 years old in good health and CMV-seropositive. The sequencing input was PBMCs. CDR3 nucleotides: TGTGCCAGCAGCCCAAAGGGGAGGGGGGAGCAGTTCTTC. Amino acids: CASSPKGRGEQFF. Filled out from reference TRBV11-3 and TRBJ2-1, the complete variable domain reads EAGVVQSPRYKIIEKKQPVAFWCNPISGHNTLYWYLQNLGQGPELLIRYENEEAVDDSQLPKDRFSAERLKGVDSTLKIQPAELGDSAVYLCASSPKGRGEQFFGPGTRLTVL.